The 29 T cell receptor beta chains below come from one sample, sequenced in a study of T cell repertoires in cytomegalovirus infection. TCRdb fed the reads into MiXCR, producing one record per CDR3 protein. Seen here are approximately 750,000 distinct CDR3 sequences, under 40% observed once, and the top ten hold about 2.8%. Sequenced input: PBMCs. Source of these receptors: a human donor in good health (CMV status not recorded). Some clones in this sample may be carry-over from other donors' samples.

This clonotype was picked up many times. V gene TRBV7-2 combines with J gene TRBJ2-7; D is perhaps TRBD2 (6 bases). Germline CDR1 reads SGHTA; CDR2 reads FQGNSA. V was trimmed by 1 base and J by 2 bases, leaving 9 bases between them. This CDR3 has 14 residues. CDR3 coding DNA: TGTGCCAGCAGCTTAGTAACGGGGGCCTACGAGCAGTACTTC. Its protein is CASSLVTGAYEQYF.

DNA for the CDR3: TGCGCCAGCGGCTTACAGGGGCTAGGTCCCTTCTTC. It yields the protein CASGLQGLGPFF. This chain joins TRBV4-1 and TRBJ2-1; 7 bases line up with TRBD1. V dropped 8 bases and J dropped 16; count of bases not matched to a gene: 14. The CDR3 covers 12 residues. Germline V gives CDR1 MGHRA, CDR2 YSYEKL.

In its sample, this clonotype was seen many times. As DNA, the CDR3 is TGTGCCAGCAGTCCTCTGGGGGGGGAGAACACTGAAGCTTTCTTT. Translating it yields CASSPLGGENTEAFF. The J gene is TRBJ1-1, the V gene TRBV12-3 or TRBV12-4; possible D gene TRBD1, 5 bases. This CDR3 is built from 15 residues. Trimming cost V 5 bases and J 1 base, with 14 bases left between them.

This clonotype occurred many times. The chain recombines TRBV7-2 with TRBJ2-5; D remains ambiguous. The germline V and J ends were trimmed by 5 bases and 9 bases, with 13 bases remaining between them. Germline CDR1 and CDR2: SGHTA and FQGNSA. The CDR3 is 12 residues long. The CDR3 sequence is CASSLPLKAQYF. CDR3 DNA: TGTGCCAGCAGCCTACCGTTAAAGGCCCAGTACTTC.

V is TRBV7-2 and J is TRBJ2-7, with 8 bases lining up with TRBD1. V shed 1 base and J 3 bases; nucleotides not matched to a gene: 2. The CDR3 extends over 14 amino acids. Germline V gives CDR1 SGHTA, CDR2 FQGNSA. CDR3 in amino acids: CASSLDRGDYEQYF. CDR3 nucleotide sequence: TGTGCCAGCAGCTTAGACAGGGGGGACTACGAGCAGTACTTC.

CDR3 in DNA: TGCAGCGTTGTGACAGGACACTCCTACGAGCAGTACTTC. Protein product: CSVVTGHSYEQYF. The chain employs TRBV29-1 and TRBJ2-7; maybe TRBD1 (6 bases). Looked up from germline, CDR1 is SQVTM and CDR2 is ANQGSEA. This CDR3 is built from 13 residues. V lost 4 bases and J lost 0, with 10 bases in between.

V is TRBV6-5 and J is TRBJ1-1, with 9 positions matching TRBD1. Germline trimming cut 0 bases from V and 7 bases from J; bases unmatched to any gene: 6. The CDR3 consists of 15 residues. Germline CDR1 MNHEY, CDR2 SVGAGI. The CDR3 coding sequence is TGTGCCAGCAGTTACTCCCGGGACAGGGCTTATGAAGCTTTCTTT. It codes for CASSYSRDRAYEAFF.

This clonotype came up a few times. The chain has TRBV28 and TRBJ2-7; 7 bases match TRBD1. Germline V gene sequence: CDR1 MDHEN, CDR2 SYDVKM. CDR3 size: 19 residues. The junction had 20 bases not matched to a gene; V was cut back by 4 bases and J by 2 bases. The CDR3 coding sequence is TGTGCCAGCAGTTCGATAATCAGAAACAGGGGCCGCGCTACCTACGAGCAGTACTTC. Protein product: CASSSIIRNRGRATYEQYF.

This clonotype was seen at least ten times. CDR3 in DNA: TGTGCCAGCAGCTTATCCAGGGAAAGGGGTAATTCACCCCTCCACTTT. Translated, it gives CASSLSRERGNSPLHF. The rearrangement uses TRBV11-2 and TRBJ1-6; weak D call: TRBD1 (5 bases). The CDR3 contains 16 residues. CDR1 and CDR2 (germline): SGHAT, FQNNGV. Between the trimmed V and J ends, which lost 2 bases and 6 bases, there was a span of 14 bases.

This clonotype was counted only a few times. J is TRBJ2-4 and V is TRBV7-1; weak D call: TRBD2 (6 bases). TRBV7-1 counts as an open reading frame of uncertain function. The CDR3 is 13 amino acids. V lost 5 bases and J lost 8, with 13 bases in between. The CDR3 DNA reads as TGTGCCAGCAGCCCCGTGGGGGAGGACATTCAGTACTTC. Residues: CASSPVGEDIQYF.

J is TRBJ2-7 and V is TRBV7-6; TRBD1 matches 8 bases. Looked up from germline, CDR1 is SGHVS and CDR2 is FNYEAQ. V was pared by 8 bases and J by 0 bases, with 0 bases of the junction left unmatched. The CDR3 runs 12 residues. This CDR3 is CASGQGSYEQYF. The CDR3 DNA sequence: TGTGCCAGCGGACAGGGCTCCTACGAGCAGTACTTC.

This chain joins TRBV11-2 and TRBJ1-1; a weak D match, TRBD1 (5 bases). V lost 5 bases to trimming and J lost 3 bases, with 16 bases between them. Germline assignment: CDR1 SGHAT and CDR2 FQNNGV. The CDR3 is made up of 15 amino acids. The CDR3 loop reads CASSRPTGGYTEAFF. The DNA for the CDR3 is TGTGCCAGCAGCCGACCTACGGGGGGTTACACTGAAGCTTTCTTT.

This clonotype was counted many times. This chain joins TRBV28 and TRBJ2-5, with 7 bases identical to TRBD1. The germline CDR1 and CDR2 sequences are MDHEN and SYDVKM. The V gene end was trimmed by 2 bases and the J gene end by 1 base; junction bases not matched to a gene: 4. The CDR3 runs to 15 residues. CDR3 bases: TGTGCCAGCAGTTTAGACAGGGCGGGCCAAGAGACCCAGTACTTC. This encodes CASSLDRAGQETQYF.

This clonotype was picked up a small number of times. The chain joins TRBV20-1 to TRBJ2-5; D is possibly TRBD2 (7 bases). The CDR3 contains 18 residues. The germline V and J ends were trimmed by 3 bases and 5 bases, with 28 bases remaining between them. Germline CDR1 and CDR2: DFQATT and SNEGSKA (reference sequence). The DNA for the CDR3 is TGCAGTGCTAGTATACAGGGTCTGGACGGCGGGAGTGGGGAGACCCAGTACTTC. This gives the protein CSASIQGLDGGSGETQYF.

The table lists this clonotype with a few counts. The CDR3 nucleotides are TGTGCCAGCAGCCTTCGTAGCCGGGGGAACACCGGGGAGCTGTTTTTT. It encodes CASSLRSRGNTGELFF. The chain recombines TRBV28 with TRBJ2-2; TRBD2 is a possible D gene (5 bases). Germline CDR1 and CDR2: MDHEN and SYDVKM. V was cut by 6 bases and J by 1 base, with 15 bases left in between. This CDR3 is 16 amino acids long.

The rearrangement joins TRBV7-9 to TRBJ2-5; the D call may be TRBD1 or TRBD2 (5 bases each). The CDR3 is 16 residues long. Trimming shortened V by 3 bases and J by 5 bases, and 19 bases separated the two germline ends. The V gene's germline CDR1 is SEHNR and CDR2 FQNEAQ (reference sequence). The DNA of the CDR3 is TGTGCCAGCAGCTTGCGGGCACTAGGGGCCCAGGAGACCCAGTACTTC. This sequence encodes CASSLRALGAQETQYF.

The chain links TRBV6-1 to TRBJ1-5, with TRBD1 matching 7 bases. The V gene end was trimmed by 10 bases and the J gene end by 6 bases; junction bases not matched to a gene: 6. The length of the CDR3 is 12 residues. Per germline, CDR1 MNHNS and CDR2 SASEGT. CDR3 DNA: TGTGCCACTAGGCAGGGGGTTCAGCCCCAGCATTTT. The encoded protein is CATRQGVQPQHF.

This clonotype showed up many times. This rearrangement joins TRBV7-2 to TRBJ2-3; 8 nucleotides match TRBD2. V gave up 5 bases and J gave up 4 bases; unmatched junction bases: 11. Germline CDR1 and CDR2: SGHTA and FQGNSA. The CDR3 loop spans 16 amino acids. The chain's CDR3 is CASSPLAGWGPDTQYF. Written as DNA, the CDR3 is TGTGCCAGCAGCCCCTTAGCGGGATGGGGGCCAGATACGCAGTATTTT.

The CDR3 DNA sequence: TGCAGCGCTGAGCGACAGGGAAACAACGAGCAGTACTTC. This codes for CSAERQGNNEQYF. This chain links TRBV29-1 with TRBJ2-7; 7 bases are shared with TRBD1. CDR1 and CDR2 from the germline V gene are SQVTM and ANQGSEA. The CDR3 consists of 13 residues. The junction had 11 bases not matched to a gene; V was cut back by 7 bases and J by 5 bases.

The chain is built from TRBV7-8 and TRBJ1-6; 7 nucleotides line up with TRBD1. The CDR3 runs 16 residues. V trimming: 7 bases; J trimming: 7 bases; junction bases outside the gene matches: 13. From germline, CDR1 is SGHVS and CDR2 FQNEAQ. The CDR3 spells CASTMSRDRRNSPLHF. The CDR3 coding sequence is TGTGCCAGCACTATGAGCCGGGACAGAAGAAATTCACCCCTCCACTTT.

This CDR3 is CASSDPDSYEQYF. Written as DNA, the CDR3 is TGTGCCAGCAGTGACCCCGATTCCTACGAGCAGTACTTC. This sequence joins TRBV2 and TRBJ2-7; D is ambiguous. CDR3 length: 13 residues. V lost 3 bases and J 1 base, leaving 7 bases between the germline ends. The germline gives CDR1 SNHLY, CDR2 FYNNEI.

This clonotype was found a few times. The chain links TRBV5-5 to TRBJ2-7; the D is unclear. Trimming cost V 0 bases and J 0 bases, with 10 bases left between them. This CDR3 comprises 15 residues. From germline, CDR1 is SGHKS and CDR2 YYEKEE (reference sequence). This chain's CDR3 is CASSLEGLNSYEQYF. CDR3 in DNA: TGTGCCAGCAGCTTGGAGGGCCTAAACTCCTACGAGCAGTACTTC. The complete variable domain, with remaining parts taken from reference TRBV5-5 and TRBJ2-7, reads DAGVTQSPTHLIKTRGQQVTLRCSPISGHKSVSWYQQVLGQGPQFIFQYYEKEERGRGNFPDRFSARQFPNYSSELNVNALLLGDSALYLCASSLEGLNSYEQYFGPGTRLTVT.

Note on this clonotype: A read error may be the cause here, since a much bigger clone is one base away. This chain connects TRBV6-1 to TRBJ2-7; the match to TRBD2 covers 12 bases. With 7 bases clipped from V and 3 bases from J, the junction kept 10 bases outside the gene matches. The germline gives CDR1 MNHNS, CDR2 SASEGT. The CDR3 has 16 amino acids. The CDR3 is CASTFARTSGDYEQYF. The DNA for the CDR3 is TGTGCCAGCACTTTCGCCAGGACTAGCGGGGACTACGAGCAGTACTTC.

This clonotype was counted between two and nine times. The chain is built from TRBV10-3 and TRBJ2-2, with a weak D call TRBD1 (6 bases). Trimming cost V 6 bases and J 0 bases, with 17 bases left between them. This CDR3 spans 17 amino acids. From germline, CDR1 is ENHRY and CDR2 SYGVKD. The CDR3 spells CAISHNTGTPNTGELFF. CDR3 in DNA: TGTGCCATCAGCCATAATACCGGGACACCGAACACCGGGGAGCTGTTTTTT.

A note on this clonotype: One end of the junction does not line up with germline, which may come from a read error. This chain links TRBV7-8 with TRBJ1-2, with no clear D. The CDR3 contains 12 residues. Germline V gene data show CDR1 as SGHVS and CDR2 as FQNEAQ. The CDR3: CASRDSNYCSNF. As DNA, the CDR3 is TGTGCCAGCAGGGATTCTAACTATTGCTCCAACTTC.

Concerning this clonotype: A read error may explain this, as a much larger clone is one base away. This chain connects TRBV19 to TRBJ1-5, with 8 bases fitting TRBD1. Per the germline V gene, CDR1 is LNHDA and CDR2 is SQIVND (reference sequence). The V segment lost 7 bases and the J segment 5 bases; nucleotides outside the gene matches: 10. This CDR3 comprises 15 residues. CDR3 residues: CASIPSGQGYQPQHF. CDR3 sequence (DNA): TGTGCCAGTATTCCGTCCGGACAGGGATATCAGCCCCAGCATTTT.

This clonotype was picked up many times. The chain uses TRBV6-1 and TRBJ2-2, with TRBD1 matching 12 bases. Germline V gene lookup returns CDR1 MNHNS and CDR2 SASEGT. J gave up 5 bases and V 2 bases, and 6 bases lay outside the gene matches. This CDR3 has 17 amino acids. In nucleotides, the CDR3 is TGTGCCAGCAGTGAAACGGGACAGGGGGCGCGGACCGGGGAGCTGTTTTTT. Its translation: CASSETGQGARTGELFF.

This clonotype was seen many times. The genes are TRBV6-1 and TRBJ2-7, with D maybe TRBD2 (6 bases). The length of the CDR3 is 16 residues. Trimming cost V 6 bases and J 0 bases, with 18 bases left between them. The germline V gene has CDR1 MNHNS and CDR2 SASEGT. Here the CDR3 DNA reads TGTGCCAGCAGCGGGAGTGGAGGGCCCAGCTCCTACGAGCAGTACTTC. Its protein is CASSGSGGPSSYEQYF.

In the case of this clonotype: A read error may produce the germline difference seen at one junction end. The chain uses TRBV12-3 or TRBV12-4 and TRBJ1-6; 7 bases align to TRBD1. CDR3 length: 17 amino acids. CDR3 residues: CASSSNPGGDRNSPLPF. CDR3 nucleotide sequence: TGTGCCAGCAGTTCAAACCCGGGTGGGGACAGAAATTCACCCCTCCCATTT.